Below, one T cell receptor beta chain is given with its context. It has no known antigen specificity. Per-base quality was not reported, and no clone a single base away is much larger than it. Healthy controls were fewer than 40 blood donors whose buffy coats came from the Finnish Red Cross blood service. All TCR-sequenced material derived from peripheral blood: patient blood samples and healthy donor buffy coats. Peripheral blood mononuclear cells were isolated by Ficoll-Hypaque gradient centrifugation. Magnetic purification was used to isolate CD4+ cells from the buffy coats of the healthy controls. Genomic DNA was extracted with the Gentra Puregene Cell and Tissue kit and quantified on a Qubit 2.0 fluorometer. The immunoSEQ assay at survey resolution was used to sequence TCRbeta rearrangements from genomic DNA. Concerning the study's data processing: In the TCR sequencing data, the lowest productive clonotype frequency that could be detected was 2.59 x 10-5. Analyses included only productive TCRbeta rearrangements, meaning complete and in-frame sequences. Simpson clonality, calculated in the immunoSEQ Analyzer version 3.0, was used as the measure of sample clonality. Clones were binned by frequency as very rare, small, medium, large (1-20%) or hyperexpanded (>20%). Generation probabilities were estimated with OLGA 1.2.3, V-gene circos plots were generated with VDJtools, specificities were searched for in VDJdb, and CDR3 motifs were identified with GLIPH. The source is immuneACCESS, and TCRdb retained only in-frame sequences with V and J called. Part of the clones is not carried over; for the studies checked, unresolved V genes explain less than half of this, and the remainder is unexplained. V and J calls and clone size follow that table, whereas D and trimming were derived from the DNA. The sample table shows under 40,000 clones, and around two thirds are seen once. Of the sample, 0.4% to 0.45% is held by the ten largest clones.

This specimen comes from a study of STAT5B mutations in CD4+ large granular lymphocyte leukemia (dated by TCRdb to between 2021 and 2022). General notes on the study: Among the healthy controls, the CDR3 'QG' motif was associated with a particular HLA allele. The purity of purified fractions was confirmed by flow cytometry on FACSCanto II or FACSVerse to exceed 95% among lymphocytes. TCRbeta repertoires of CD4+ T-cell large granular lymphocyte leukemia patients were compared with those of healthy blood donors.

Deletion took 5 bases off V and 2 bases off J, with a span of 7 bases between the germline ends. Reading from cysteine to phenylalanine, the CDR3 counts 13 amino acids. Only CDR3 DNA remains: 39 bases, in frame from the first base. The germline V gene (reference sequence) specifies SEHNR as CDR1 and FQNEAQ as CDR2. The paper's findings and limits, for the study overall: TRBV06-family usage was enriched among the top patient clones (8/27) compared with healthy controls (2/35). The data were not HLA-matched, and the higher clonality in CD4+ T-LGLL than in CD8+ T-LGLL could be due to the relatively small sample size. Each patient's main leukemic clonotypes were private, but about a quarter of these clonotypes showed up at low frequency in the non-leukemic repertoires of other patients. Compared with healthy CD4+ repertoires, CD4-sorted patient repertoires appeared more clonal, and this difference remained even after the putative leukemic clones were removed.

The sequence is built from TRBV7-9 and TRBJ2-1, and perhaps TRBD2 as D gene, on 5 matching bases. The source of this sequence is a human donor in good health. Input material: CD4+ T cells from blood buffy coats. The base sequence is TGTGCCAGCAGCCCCGGGACCTACAATGAGCAGTTCTTC. It specifies CASSPGTYNEQFF. Reference TRBV7-9 and TRBJ2-1 proteins supply the regions before and after the CDR3; the full variable domain is: DTGVSQNPRHKITKRGQNVTFRCDPISEHNRLYWYRQTLGQGPEFLTYFQNEAQLEKSRLLSDRFSAERPKGSFSTLEIQRTEQGDSAMYLCASSPGTYNEQFFGPGTRLTVL.